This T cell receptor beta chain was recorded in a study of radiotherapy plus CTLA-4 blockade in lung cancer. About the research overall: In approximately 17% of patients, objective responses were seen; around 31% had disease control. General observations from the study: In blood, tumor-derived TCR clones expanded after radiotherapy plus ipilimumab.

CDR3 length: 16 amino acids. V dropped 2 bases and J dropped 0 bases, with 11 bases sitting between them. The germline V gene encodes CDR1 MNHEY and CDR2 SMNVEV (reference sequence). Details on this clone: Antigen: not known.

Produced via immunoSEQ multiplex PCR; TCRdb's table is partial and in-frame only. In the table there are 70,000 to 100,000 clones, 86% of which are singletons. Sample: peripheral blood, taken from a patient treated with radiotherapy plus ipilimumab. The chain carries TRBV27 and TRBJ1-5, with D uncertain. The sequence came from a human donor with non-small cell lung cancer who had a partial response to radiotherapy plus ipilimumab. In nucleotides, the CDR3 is TGTGCCAGCAGTTTAGGCGGAGCACCTAGCAATCAGCCCCAGCATTTT. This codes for CASSLGGAPSNQPQHF.